Listed below are T cell receptor beta chains from one sample, sequenced in a study of blood T cell repertoires in COVID-19. TCRdb's table, derived via immunoSEQ multiplex PCR, lists solely in-frame clones and lacks some. This repertoire shows about 62,000 clones, around 90% found once; its top ten account for 5.5% to 6%. Sequencing was done on a sample of peripheral blood. The receptors shown here come from a human donor in a cohort sampled during active COVID-19. CDR3s include the opening cysteine and the closing phenylalanine or tryptophan. Fields, in order: V gene, clone size, J gene, D gene, CDR3 protein, CDR3 DNA. The D gene is left open where the match is weak. Rows may omit the clone size; those that give it use once, few, many or a size class.

>TRBV25-1|-|TRBJ2-5|-
CASKGGARETQYF
TGTGCCAGCAAGGGGGGGGCACGGGAGACCCAGTACTTC
>TRBV7-6|-|TRBJ2-7|TRBD1
CASSLGGQRAYEQYF
TGTGCCAGCAGCTTAGGGGGACAGAGGGCTTACGAGCAGTACTTC
>TRBV6-5|-|TRBJ2-7|TRBD2
CASRASGGDYEQYF
TGTGCCAGCAGAGCTAGCGGGGGGGACTACGAGCAGTACTTC
>TRBV28|-|TRBJ2-1|-
CASSLLTGRGYNEQFF
TGTGCCAGCAGTTTATTGACAGGCAGGGGTTACAATGAGCAGTTCTTC
>TRBV9|-|TRBJ2-7|-
CASSDSGKTYEEQYF
TGTGCCAGCAGCGATTCAGGAAAGACCTACGAAGAGCAGTACTTC
>TRBV7-3|-|TRBJ2-3|-
CASSLALKDTQYF
TGTGCCAGCAGCTTAGCGCTTAAAGATACGCAGTATTTT
>TRBV27|-|TRBJ1-1|-
CASSLSTGNTEAFF
TGTGCCAGCAGTTTATCGACGGGGAACACTGAAGCTTTCTTT
>TRBV5-1|-|TRBJ2-7|TRBD1
CASSPQGARSYEQYF
TGCGCCAGCAGCCCACAGGGGGCGCGAAGCTACGAGCAGTACTTC
>TRBV6-5|-|TRBJ2-7|-
CASSPPLSTYEQYF
TGTGCCAGCAGTCCCCCACTTAGTACCTACGAGCAGTACTTC
>TRBV3-1/TRBV3-2|-|TRBJ2-1|TRBD2
CASSPSGASSTIEQFF
TGTGCCAGCAGTCCTAGCGGGGCGTCCTCTACAATAGAGCAGTTCTTC
>TRBV5-1|once|TRBJ2-7|TRBD2
CASSLSGTSGLEQYF
TGCGCCAGCAGCCTCTCCGGGACTAGCGGGCTCGAGCAGTACTTC
>TRBV7-9|once|TRBJ2-2|-
CASPLGGGVTNTGELFF
TGTGCCAGCCCCTTGGGGGGGGGCGTTACGAACACCGGGGAGCTGTTTTTT
>TRBV14|-|TRBJ2-2|-
CASSQVRAGELFF
TGTGCCAGCAGCCAAGTGAGGGCCGGGGAGCTGTTTTTT
>TRBV9|-|TRBJ2-3|TRBD1
CASSVASGGRDTQYF
TGTGCCAGCAGCGTAGCATCAGGGGGCCGAGATACGCAGTATTTT
>TRBV7-6|-|TRBJ2-7|TRBD1
CASSRDRGHEQYF
TGTGCCAGCAGCCGGGACAGGGGGCACGAGCAGTACTTC
>TRBV7-2|-|TRBJ2-1|TRBD2
CASSSGGAGRIYEQFF
TGTGCCAGCAGCTCCGGGGGGGCCGGTAGGATCTATGAGCAGTTCTTC
>TRBV11-2|-|TRBJ2-1|TRBD2
CASSLSGLGGAPLYEQFF
TGTGCCAGCAGCTTATCCGGTTTGGGAGGGGCCCCCCTCTATGAGCAGTTCTTC
>TRBV12-3/TRBV12-4|-|TRBJ2-2|-
CASGSGTGELFF
TGTGCCAGCGGGAGCGGCACCGGGGAGCTGTTTTTT
>TRBV6-5|-|TRBJ1-3|-
CASSSLGDSSGNTIYF
TGTGCCAGCAGTTCTCTGGGTGACTCCTCTGGAAACACCATATATTTT
>TRBV11-2|-|TRBJ1-2|-
CASSRDSAYGYTF
TGTGCCAGCAGCCGAGACAGTGCCTATGGCTACACCTTC
>TRBV28|-|TRBJ1-6|TRBD1
CASRDSNSPLHF
TGTGCCAGCCGGGACAGTAATTCACCCCTCCACTTT
>TRBV4-1|-|TRBJ1-1|-
CASSQVAGAQLGAFF
TGCGCCAGCAGCCAAGTGGCAGGGGCCCAACTAGGAGCTTTCTTT
>TRBV6-2/TRBV6-3|once|TRBJ2-3|TRBD1
CASSSLQGKGTDTQYF
TGTGCCAGCAGTTCCTTACAGGGGAAGGGCACAGATACGCAGTATTTT